The sequence of this T cell receptor beta chain was determined in a study of regulatory T cells in long-lasting Graves disease. Study context: Under 3 months of antithyroid drugs had been taken by newly diagnosed Graves' patients.

Described time point: newly diagnosed GD, antithyroid drugs for less than 3 months. Extracted PBMC RNA gave rise to the TCR library. Clinicians diagnosed Graves' disease using American Thyroid Association guidelines. Overall study results and limits: Small sample size may have lowered accuracy. Preferential use of TRBV28, TRBJ1-2 and TRBJ2-5 was seen in persistent disease.

The CDR3 totals 17 residues. The V and J ends lost 1 base and 4 bases, in that order; junction bases with no gene match: 7. Germline V lookup: CDR1 SNHLY, CDR2 FYNNEI. Details on this clonotype: What it recognizes is unknown.

Arm-PCR with iRepertoire HTBI primers amplified the CDR3 regions for these TCR beta libraries. Using its own MiXCR run on the multiplex PCR reads, TCRdb lists one record per CDR3 protein. The data contain under 300,000 distinct CDR3 sequences, approximately 20% of them singletons. The sequences come from peripheral blood mononuclear cells (PBMCs), collected at new diagnosis, from a patient treated with antithyroid drugs. This chain connects TRBV2 to TRBJ2-5; TRBD2 agrees at 12 bases. This clonotype was sampled from a female donor with Graves disease. CDR3 sequence reads: CASSEDRMGLAGETQYF. The CDR3 coding sequence is TGTGCCAGCAGTGAAGACAGAATGGGACTAGCGGGAGAGACCCAGTACTTC.